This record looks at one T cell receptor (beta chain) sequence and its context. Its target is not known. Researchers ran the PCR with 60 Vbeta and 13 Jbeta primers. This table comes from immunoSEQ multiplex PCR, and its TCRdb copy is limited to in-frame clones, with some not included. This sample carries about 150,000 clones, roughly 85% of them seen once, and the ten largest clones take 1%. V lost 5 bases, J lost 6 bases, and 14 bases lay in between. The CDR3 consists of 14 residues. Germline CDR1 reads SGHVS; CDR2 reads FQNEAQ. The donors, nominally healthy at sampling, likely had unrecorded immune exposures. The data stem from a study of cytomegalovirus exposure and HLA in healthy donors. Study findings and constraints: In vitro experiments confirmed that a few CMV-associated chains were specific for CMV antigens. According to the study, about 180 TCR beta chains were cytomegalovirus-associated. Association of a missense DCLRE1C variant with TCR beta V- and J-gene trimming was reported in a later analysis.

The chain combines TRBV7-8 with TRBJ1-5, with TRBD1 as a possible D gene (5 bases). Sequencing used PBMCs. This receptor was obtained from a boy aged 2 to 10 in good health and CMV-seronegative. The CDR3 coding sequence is TGTGCCAGCAGCCCCCAGCAGGGTTCTCAGCCCCAGCATTTT. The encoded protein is CASSPQQGSQPQHF.